Listed below are T cell receptor beta chains from one sample, sequenced in a study of cytomegalovirus exposure and HLA in healthy donors. Repertoires were generated with immunoSEQ multiplex PCR, while TCRdb's copy carries only in-frame clones and drops some. The table includes about 82,000 clones, 85% to 95% detected once. Sequenced input: PBMCs. These receptors all stem from a man between 18 and 35 years old in good health and CMV-seronegative. CDR3s include the opening cysteine and the closing phenylalanine or tryptophan. Each record gives: D gene, clone size, V gene, J gene, CDR3 DNA, CDR3 protein. D genes are given only for firm matches. Size is stated for part of the rows, as once, few or many counts, or as a class when the clone is expanded.

TRBD1,-,TRBV15,TRBJ1-3,TGTGCCACCAGCAGACCCGGGACAGGGGTAAACACCATATATTTT,CATSRPGTGVNTIYF
-,-,TRBV5-1,TRBJ2-2,TGCGCCAGCAGCTTGGCCGGAGGTTCGACCGGGGAGCTGTTTTTT,CASSLAGGSTGELFF
TRBD2,-,TRBV27,TRBJ2-5,TGTGCCAGCAGTTTAGTGTCCGAGACTTCCGGGGGGGAGACCCAGTACTTC,CASSLVSETSGGETQYF
TRBD2,-,TRBV25-1,TRBJ2-1,TGTGCCAGCAGTGCCTCCGGGACTAAGGCCTACAATGAGCAGTTCTTC,CASSASGTKAYNEQFF
-,-,TRBV5-4,TRBJ1-5,TGTGCCAGCAGCTTGGCGGCCCCGAGGGGGTATCAGCCCCAGCATTTT,CASSLAAPRGYQPQHF
-,-,TRBV7-9,TRBJ2-3,TGTGCCAGCAGCTTAGACCGGGGGGCCACAGATACGCAGTATTTT,CASSLDRGATDTQYF
-,once,TRBV9,TRBJ2-7,TGTGCCAGCACCGGGGGACTGACTCTCCACGAGCAGTACTTC,CASTGGLTLHEQYF
TRBD2,once,TRBV29-1,TRBJ2-7,TGCAGCGTAGCGGGAGTAGAAGAGCAGTACTTC,CSVAGVEEQYF
TRBD1,-,TRBV5-4,TRBJ2-7,TGTGCCAGCAGACCGGGACAGGCCTACGAGCAGTACTTC,CASRPGQAYEQYF
-,-,TRBV5-6,TRBJ2-3,TGTGCCAGCAGCTTGGTAGGGGCAGGGGATACGCAGTATTTT,CASSLVGAGDTQYF
-,-,TRBV6-5,TRBJ1-2,TGTGCCAGCAGTTCCCTATACACAGGGTGGGGCTACACCTTC,CASSSLYTGWGYTF
-,once,TRBV11-3,TRBJ2-7,TGTGCCAGCAGCGCCCTGCCGGGGAGGGGGACTTACGAGCAGTACTTC,CASSALPGRGTYEQYF
-,-,TRBV5-1,TRBJ1-2,TGCGCCAGCAGCTTGGAGAGGGCGGAGGGCGCCACGGGCGGCTACACCTTC,CASSLERAEGATGGYTF
TRBD2,-,TRBV27,TRBJ2-7,TGTGCCAGCAGCCCTATAGGCGGGAGGGCCCTCGAGCAGTACTTC,CASSPIGGRALEQYF
TRBD1,-,TRBV7-8,TRBJ1-3,TGTGCCAGCAGCCAACAGGGGCCCTACTCTGGAAACACCATATATTTT,CASSQQGPYSGNTIYF
-,-,TRBV27,TRBJ1-3,TGTGCCAGCAGTTTATCGGACAGAAACACCATATATTTT,CASSLSDRNTIYF
TRBD2,-,TRBV7-3,TRBJ2-5,TGTGCCAGCAGCTTAGGTACTAGCGGGAGCAGGGAGACCCAGTACTTC,CASSLGTSGSRETQYF
-,-,TRBV5-1,TRBJ1-2,TGCGCCAGCAGCCTGGCCCGCGGGGAGAACTATGGCTACACCTTC,CASSLARGENYGYTF
-,-,TRBV18,TRBJ2-3,TGTGCCAGCTCGTACAACCGTGGAGATACGCAGTATTTT,CASSYNRGDTQYF
-,-,TRBV6-1,TRBJ1-3,TGTGCCAGCAGGCGGGACTCCAACTCTGGAAACACCATATATTTT,CASRRDSNSGNTIYF
-,-,TRBV15,TRBJ2-5,TGTGCCACCAGTACAGGGTACCAAGAGACCCAGTACTTC,CATSTGYQETQYF
-,-,TRBV6-1,TRBJ1-1,TGTGCCAGCGATGGAGGCATGAACACTGAAGCTTTCTTT,CASDGGMNTEAFF
TRBD1,-,TRBV7-6,TRBJ2-5,TGTGCCAGCAGCTTTAACCCTTGGACAGGGACCGGGGAGACCCAGTACTTC,CASSFNPWTGTGETQYF
-,few,TRBV30,TRBJ2-2,TGTGCCTGGAGCCCGCCGGGATTGGACACCGGGGAGCTGTTTTTT,CAWSPPGLDTGELFF
-,-,TRBV7-9,TRBJ1-1,TGTGCCAGCAGCTTAGCGAGCACGGGCACTGAAGCTTTCTTT,CASSLASTGTEAFF
TRBD2,-,TRBV9,TRBJ2-7,TGTGCCAGCAGCGCACTAGCGGGAGGGCTCGACGAGCAGTACTTC,CASSALAGGLDEQYF
-,-,TRBV29-1,TRBJ1-1,TGCAGCGCCGGACAGACCCTGAACACTGAAGCTTTCTTT,CSAGQTLNTEAFF
-,-,TRBV4-2,TRBJ2-1,TGTGCCAGCAGCCATCCCGGACTGCCGAGCTCCTACAATGAGCAGTTCTTC,CASSHPGLPSSYNEQFF
TRBD1,-,TRBV18,TRBJ1-5,TGTGCCAGCTCACCCGACAGGGGGTACAATCAGCCCCAGCATTTT,CASSPDRGYNQPQHF
TRBD1,-,TRBV29-1,TRBJ1-2,TGCAGCGTCCGGGGGACAGCACTAGGGAGTGGCTACACCTTC,CSVRGTALGSGYTF
-,-,TRBV7-9,TRBJ1-5,TGTGCCAGCAGTTTTAATCCGGATCAGCCCCAGCATTTT,CASSFNPDQPQHF
-,-,TRBV16,TRBJ1-4,TGTGCCAGCAGCCAATCCGGGGATTCTAATGAAAAACTGTTTTTT,CASSQSGDSNEKLFF
-,-,TRBV7-9,TRBJ2-1,TGTGCCAGCAGCTCCCACCGCGACCGGGAGGAGCAGTTCTTC,CASSSHRDREEQFF
-,-,TRBV27,TRBJ2-3,TGTGCCAGCAGTAACTTAATAGCATCCCCAGATACGCAGTATTTT,CASSNLIASPDTQYF
-,once,TRBV21-1,TRBJ2-2,TGTGCCAGCCTCCTGAGGGGAGGGAGGGCCTCATCCGGGGAGCTGTTTTTT,CASLLRGGRASSGELFF
-,-,TRBV5-1,TRBJ2-7,TGCGCCAGCAGCCAAACTCAGGGGCGTGGGGGCGAGCAGTACTTC,CASSQTQGRGGEQYF